One sample yielded the 10 T cell receptor beta chains listed below, sequenced in a study of blood T cell repertoires in COVID-19. TCRdb's table, derived via immunoSEQ multiplex PCR, lists solely in-frame clones and lacks some. The data show 150,000 to 200,000 clones, approximately 83% seen once. Sample: peripheral blood. The receptors derive from a human donor with active or convalescent COVID-19. The donor label of this sample is uncertain.

To note about this clone: Other DNA sequences in this specimen translate into the identical CDR3. This chain uses TRBV6-5 with TRBJ1-4; a possible D gene is TRBD1 (6 bases). CDR3 size: 14 residues. V was trimmed by 6 bases and J by 2 bases, leaving 10 bases between them. Germline lookup yields CDR1 MNHEY and CDR2 SVGAGI. The CDR3 nucleotides are TGTGCCAGCAGCACAGGGTATACTAATGAAAAACTGTTTTTT. Residues: CASSTGYTNEKLFF.

This rearrangement joins TRBV5-4 to TRBJ2-5; TRBD2 agrees at 9 bases. Trimming cost V 3 bases and J 5 bases; bases outside gene matches: 8. The CDR3 runs to 15 residues. The V gene's germline CDR1 is SGHNT and CDR2 YYREEE (reference sequence). The CDR3 region has the DNA TGTGCCAGCAGCTCGACCGGGACTAGCTCCGAGACCCAGTACTTC. Translating it yields CASSSTGTSSETQYF.

This CDR3 is CASSPRTVSGANVLTF. The CDR3, as DNA: TGTGCCAGCAGTCCCCGGACAGTCTCTGGGGCCAACGTCCTGACTTTC. The chain is built from TRBV27 and TRBJ2-6; tentative D call: TRBD1 (6 bases). V was shortened by 5 bases and J by 0 bases, with 11 bases between the two germline ends. The CDR3 is 16 residues long. CDR1 is MNHEY, CDR2 SMNVEV, per germline (reference sequence).

This clone was picked up a small number of times. The rearrangement links TRBV28 to TRBJ2-7; D ambiguous. Germline CDR1 reads MDHEN; CDR2 reads SYDVKM. This CDR3 region has 13 residues. V dropped 5 bases and J dropped 0 bases, with 8 bases sitting between them. The CDR3 coding sequence is TGTGCCAGCAGTCCGAGCATCTCCTACGAGCAGTACTTC. Translating gives CASSPSISYEQYF.

V usage is TRBV7-9 and J usage is TRBJ1-4, with D maybe TRBD1 (6 bases). This CDR3 has 17 residues. Germline CDR1 and CDR2: SEHNR and FQNEAQ (reference sequence). V was cut by 2 bases and J by 10 bases, with 23 bases left in between. CDR3 sequence reads: CASSLTGLGYGDRKLFF. In nucleotides, the CDR3 is TGTGCCAGCAGCTTAACAGGGTTGGGATACGGGGATAGAAAACTGTTTTTT. Based on the CDR3 plus reference TRBV7-9 and TRBJ1-4, the full variable domain is DTGVSQNPRHKITKRGQNVTFRCDPISEHNRLYWYRQTLGQGPEFLTYFQNEAQLEKSRLLSDRFSAERPKGSFSTLEIQRTEQGDSAMYLCASSLTGLGYGDRKLFFGSGTQLSVL.

The chain has TRBV5-1 and TRBJ1-5; D ambiguous. This CDR3 spans 14 amino acids. In germline, CDR1 is SGHRS, CDR2 YFSETQ. Trimming cost V 0 bases and J 4 bases, with 8 bases left between them. CDR3 in DNA: TGCGCCAGCAGCTTGGGGCAGGCAAATCAGCCCCAGCATTTT. Encoded protein: CASSLGQANQPQHF.

The genes are TRBV3-1 (or the pseudogene TRBV3-2) and TRBJ1-6; 9 bases match TRBD1. CDR1 LGHDT and CDR2 YNNKEL come from the germline V gene (reference sequence). J lost 9 bases, V lost 0 bases, and 6 bases had no gene match. This CDR3 comprises 16 residues. In DNA form, the CDR3 reads TGTGCCAGCAGCCAAGAAACCGGGACAGGGCTTTCACCCCTCCACTTT. It codes for CASSQETGTGLSPLHF.

This chain connects TRBV7-9 to TRBJ2-3, with 9 bases lining up with TRBD2. CDR3 size: 16 residues. The J segment lost 4 bases and the V segment lost 1 base, leaving 6 bases of the junction unmatched. Germline V gene data show CDR1 as SEHNR and CDR2 as FQNEAQ (reference sequence). The CDR3 nucleotides read TGTGCCAGCAGCTTAGGGGTCAGCGGGAGGTCAGATACGCAGTATTTT. Its translation is CASSLGVSGRSDTQYF.

This clone was seen a handful of times. The chain carries TRBV28 and TRBJ1-2, with TRBD1 identical over 7 bases. The CDR3 spans 13 residues. Trimming cost V 2 bases and J 10 bases; bases outside gene matches: 7. The germline V gene has CDR1 MDHEN and CDR2 SYDVKM. The CDR3 loop reads CASSLGTAPIYTF. DNA of the CDR3: TGTGCCAGCAGTTTAGGGACAGCTCCTATCTACACCTTC.

The gene calls are TRBV28 and TRBJ2-3; TRBD2 matches 12 bases. The CDR3 contains 18 residues. V was clipped by 5 bases and J by 3 bases; unmatched bases: 12. The V gene's germline CDR1 is MDHEN and CDR2 SYDVKM. The CDR3 DNA sequence: TGTGCCAGCAGTATGACTAGCGGGGGACTCACGGGGACAGATACGCAGTATTTT. It yields the protein CASSMTSGGLTGTDTQYF.